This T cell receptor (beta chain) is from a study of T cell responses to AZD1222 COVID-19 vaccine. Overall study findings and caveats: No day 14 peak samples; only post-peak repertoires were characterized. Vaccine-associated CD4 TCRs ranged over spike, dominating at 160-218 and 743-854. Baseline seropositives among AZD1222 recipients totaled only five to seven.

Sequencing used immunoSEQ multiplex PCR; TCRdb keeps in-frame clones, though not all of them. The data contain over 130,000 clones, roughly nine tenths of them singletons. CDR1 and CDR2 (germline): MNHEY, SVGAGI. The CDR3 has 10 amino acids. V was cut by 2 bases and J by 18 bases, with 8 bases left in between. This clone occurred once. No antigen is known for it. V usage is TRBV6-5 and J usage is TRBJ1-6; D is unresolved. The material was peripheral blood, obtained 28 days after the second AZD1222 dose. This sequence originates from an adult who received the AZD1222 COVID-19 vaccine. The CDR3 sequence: CASSYESCHF. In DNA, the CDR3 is TGTGCCAGCAGTTACGAATCATGCCACTTT.